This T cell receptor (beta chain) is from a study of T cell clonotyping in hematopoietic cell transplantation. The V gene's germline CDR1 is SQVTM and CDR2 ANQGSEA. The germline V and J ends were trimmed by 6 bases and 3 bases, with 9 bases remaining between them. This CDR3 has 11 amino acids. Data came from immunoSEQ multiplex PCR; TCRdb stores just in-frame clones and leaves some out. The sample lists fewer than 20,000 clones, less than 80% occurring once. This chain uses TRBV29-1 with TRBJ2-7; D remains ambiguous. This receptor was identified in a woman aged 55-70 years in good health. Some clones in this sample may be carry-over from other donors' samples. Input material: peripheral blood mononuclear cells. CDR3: CSVAENYEQYF. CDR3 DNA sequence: TGCAGCGTGGCGGAGAACTACGAGCAGTACTTC.